A selection of T cell receptor beta chains follows, all from one sample in a study of cytomegalovirus exposure and HLA in healthy donors. Assay: immunoSEQ multiplex PCR; the TCRdb copy retains only in-frame clones and omits some. The sample lists around 140,000 clones; around 59% were seen once. The sample consisted of PBMCs. All receptors come from a male donor in good health and CMV-seronegative. CDR3s include the opening cysteine and the closing phenylalanine or tryptophan. The D gene is left open where the match is weak. Only part of the rows carry a size: once, few, many, or a class if the clone is expanded.

CDR3nt: TGTGCCAGCAGCTTACGTATAGGGGCGGTTTCCTACGAGCAGTACTTC; CDR3aa: CASSLRIGAVSYEQYF; v_gene: TRBV13; d_gene: -; len: 16; j_gene: TRBJ2-7; abundance: -
CDR3nt: TGCAGCGCCCGAGGGCAGGGGACCGAAAAACTGTTTTTT; CDR3aa: CSARGQGTEKLFF; v_gene: TRBV29-1; d_gene: -; len: 13; j_gene: TRBJ1-4; abundance: -
CDR3nt: TGTGCCAGTAGTAACGGGAACAGGGGCTCCTACGAGCAGTACTTC; CDR3aa: CASSNGNRGSYEQYF; v_gene: TRBV19; d_gene: TRBD1; len: 15; j_gene: TRBJ2-7; abundance: -
CDR3nt: TGCAGCGGGGGCGGTGGTGAAAAACTGTTTTTT; CDR3aa: CSGGGGEKLFF; v_gene: TRBV29-1; d_gene: -; len: 11; j_gene: TRBJ1-4; abundance: -
CDR3nt: TGTGCCAGTACCACAGGGGTCCAGCCCCAGCATTTT; CDR3aa: CASTTGVQPQHF; v_gene: TRBV19; d_gene: TRBD1; len: 12; j_gene: TRBJ1-5; abundance: -
CDR3nt: TGTGCCAGCAGCCCGTTGATGGGGGGTTGGCACGAGCAGTACTTC; CDR3aa: CASSPLMGGWHEQYF; v_gene: TRBV7-6; d_gene: -; len: 15; j_gene: TRBJ2-7; abundance: -
CDR3nt: TGTGCCAGCGAGTTGTTAAATAGCAATCAGCCCCAGCATTTT; CDR3aa: CASELLNSNQPQHF; v_gene: TRBV2; d_gene: -; len: 14; j_gene: TRBJ1-5; abundance: -
CDR3nt: TGCGCCAGCAGCTATGGAAGCGGGACGAACACCGGGGAGCTGTTTTTT; CDR3aa: CASSYGSGTNTGELFF; v_gene: TRBV5-1; d_gene: TRBD2; len: 16; j_gene: TRBJ2-2; abundance: once
CDR3nt: TGCGCCAGCAGCTTGGAGGTCGTCGCGGGGGGTTCACCCCTCCACTTT; CDR3aa: CASSLEVVAGGSPLHF; v_gene: TRBV5-1; d_gene: -; len: 16; j_gene: TRBJ1-6; abundance: -
CDR3nt: TGTGCCAGCAGTTTCGGGGGATCTGGCTACACCTTC; CDR3aa: CASSFGGSGYTF; v_gene: TRBV27; d_gene: -; len: 12; j_gene: TRBJ1-2; abundance: -
CDR3nt: TGCGCCAGCAGCCCGGGACAGGGTAACAATGAGCAGTTCTTC; CDR3aa: CASSPGQGNNEQFF; v_gene: TRBV5-1; d_gene: TRBD1; len: 14; j_gene: TRBJ2-1; abundance: -
CDR3nt: TGTGCCAGCAGCTTAGTTAGCGGGGGGGCCGAAGATACGCAGTATTTT; CDR3aa: CASSLVSGGAEDTQYF; v_gene: TRBV7-2; d_gene: TRBD2; len: 16; j_gene: TRBJ2-3; abundance: -
CDR3nt: TGTGCTAGTGGTTTGGTACCGGAGGCGGCCAGTAATTCACCCCTCCACTTT; CDR3aa: CASGLVPEAASNSPLHF; v_gene: TRBV12-5; d_gene: -; len: 17; j_gene: TRBJ1-6; abundance: -
CDR3nt: TGTGCCAGCACCTCTCTCGGGGGGGTGTACAATGAGCAGTTCTTC; CDR3aa: CASTSLGGVYNEQFF; v_gene: TRBV6-5; d_gene: TRBD2; len: 15; j_gene: TRBJ2-1; abundance: -
CDR3nt: TGTGCCAGCAGTGTTAATAAGGGGGCGAGGGCGCCGAATGAAAAACTGTTTTTT; CDR3aa: CASSVNKGARAPNEKLFF; v_gene: TRBV6-4; d_gene: TRBD1; len: 18; j_gene: TRBJ1-4; abundance: -
CDR3nt: TGTGCCAGCCGGACAGGGAGTGACTATGGCTACACCTTC; CDR3aa: CASRTGSDYGYTF; v_gene: TRBV21-1; d_gene: -; len: 13; j_gene: TRBJ1-2; abundance: few
CDR3nt: TGCGCCAGCAGCCCGCGACAGGGTGGGGGGCCCTACGAGCAGTACTTC; CDR3aa: CASSPRQGGGPYEQYF; v_gene: TRBV4-1; d_gene: -; len: 16; j_gene: TRBJ2-7; abundance: -
CDR3nt: TGTGCCAGCAGTTCGCAGACAGGAAGGGGACAAGAGACCCAGTACTTC; CDR3aa: CASSSQTGRGQETQYF; v_gene: TRBV6-6; d_gene: -; len: 16; j_gene: TRBJ2-5; abundance: few
CDR3nt: TGTGCCAGCAGCTTAAGGTCTAGCGGGGGGGCGGAGACCCAGTACTTC; CDR3aa: CASSLRSSGGAETQYF; v_gene: TRBV7-9; d_gene: TRBD2; len: 16; j_gene: TRBJ2-5; abundance: few
CDR3nt: TGTGCCAGCAGTGAATACAGGGGGTCCTACAATGAGCAGTTCTTC; CDR3aa: CASSEYRGSYNEQFF; v_gene: TRBV6-1; d_gene: TRBD1; len: 15; j_gene: TRBJ2-1; abundance: -
CDR3nt: TGTGCCAGTAGTGTCGCCGGGACAGATCAGCCCCAGCATTTT; CDR3aa: CASSVAGTDQPQHF; v_gene: TRBV19; d_gene: TRBD1; len: 14; j_gene: TRBJ1-5; abundance: -
CDR3nt: TGCGCCAGCAGCCAAAGGGGGGGGGCGAACACCGGGGAGCTGTTTTTT; CDR3aa: CASSQRGGANTGELFF; v_gene: TRBV4-3; d_gene: -; len: 16; j_gene: TRBJ2-2; abundance: -
CDR3nt: TGTGCCAGCAGTCCAGGGGGCTCTTCCTACGAGCAGTACTTC; CDR3aa: CASSPGGSSYEQYF; v_gene: TRBV27; d_gene: TRBD1; len: 14; j_gene: TRBJ2-7; abundance: -
CDR3nt: TGTGCCAGCAGTTACTCGAGGAGGGTCCCCGGGGAGCTGTTTTTT; CDR3aa: CASSYSRRVPGELFF; v_gene: TRBV6-5; d_gene: -; len: 15; j_gene: TRBJ2-2; abundance: -
CDR3nt: TGTGCCACCAGAGACAGGGCTAATTCACCCCTCCACTTT; CDR3aa: CATRDRANSPLHF; v_gene: TRBV15; d_gene: TRBD1; len: 13; j_gene: TRBJ1-6; abundance: -
CDR3nt: TGCGCCAGCAGCCTTACAGTGAACACTGAAGCTTTCTTT; CDR3aa: CASSLTVNTEAFF; v_gene: TRBV5-1; d_gene: -; len: 13; j_gene: TRBJ1-1; abundance: -
CDR3nt: TGTGCCACGATACAATTAGGGGGGGAGGACAATCAGCCCCAGCATTTT; CDR3aa: CATIQLGGEDNQPQHF; v_gene: TRBV11-2; d_gene: -; len: 16; j_gene: TRBJ1-5; abundance: -
CDR3nt: TGCAGCGTGGGGAGTAACTCTGGAAACACCATATATTTT; CDR3aa: CSVGSNSGNTIYF; v_gene: TRBV29-1; d_gene: -; len: 13; j_gene: TRBJ1-3; abundance: -
CDR3nt: TGTGCCAGCAGCTTATTGGGGGGAGGTGAAGCTTTCTTT; CDR3aa: CASSLLGGGEAFF; v_gene: TRBV5-6; d_gene: -; len: 13; j_gene: TRBJ1-1; abundance: -
CDR3nt: TGCGCCAGCAGAAGGGGGGGGATATACACTGAAGCTTTCTTT; CDR3aa: CASRRGGIYTEAFF; v_gene: TRBV4-3; d_gene: -; len: 14; j_gene: TRBJ1-1; abundance: -
CDR3nt: TGTGCCAGCAATGGGGCTGGGCAGCCCCAGCATTTT; CDR3aa: CASNGAGQPQHF; v_gene: TRBV2; d_gene: -; len: 12; j_gene: TRBJ1-5; abundance: -
CDR3nt: TGTGCCAGCAGTCACCGGACAGGGGATGGCTACACCTTC; CDR3aa: CASSHRTGDGYTF; v_gene: TRBV27; d_gene: TRBD1; len: 13; j_gene: TRBJ1-2; abundance: few
CDR3nt: TGCGCCAGCAGCTTGGTTCGGGGCCTAGCGGGCACCGGGGAGCTGTTTTTT; CDR3aa: CASSLVRGLAGTGELFF; v_gene: TRBV5-1; d_gene: TRBD2; len: 17; j_gene: TRBJ2-2; abundance: -
CDR3nt: TGTGCCAGCAGTTTACTCGGGGGAAGCTCCTATAATTCACCCCTCCACTTT; CDR3aa: CASSLLGGSSYNSPLHF; v_gene: TRBV28; d_gene: -; len: 17; j_gene: TRBJ1-6; abundance: -
CDR3nt: TGTGCCAGCAGTTCGACAGGGGATGGCTACACCTTC; CDR3aa: CASSSTGDGYTF; v_gene: TRBV6-6; d_gene: TRBD1; len: 12; j_gene: TRBJ1-2; abundance: once
CDR3nt: TGTGCCACCTCACAGGGTCAGCCCCAGCATTTT; CDR3aa: CATSQGQPQHF; v_gene: TRBV28; d_gene: -; len: 11; j_gene: TRBJ1-5; abundance: few
CDR3nt: TGTGCCAGAAGCTCCCTTCTTAAGGGGGTGGTAAGTACGCAGTATTTT; CDR3aa: CARSSLLKGVVSTQYF; v_gene: TRBV5-3; d_gene: -; len: 16; j_gene: TRBJ2-3; abundance: -
CDR3nt: TGTGCCAGCACCGATGACAGGGGAGCCTACAATGAGCAGTTCTTC; CDR3aa: CASTDDRGAYNEQFF; v_gene: TRBV2; d_gene: TRBD1; len: 15; j_gene: TRBJ2-1; abundance: -
CDR3nt: TGTGCCAGCAGCTTCTCGCTCGGGAGGAGCAATCAGCCCCAGCATTTT; CDR3aa: CASSFSLGRSNQPQHF; v_gene: TRBV5-6; d_gene: -; len: 16; j_gene: TRBJ1-5; abundance: few
CDR3nt: TGTGCCAGTGCGTTCTTTGGGGGCGTGAACACTGAAGCTTTCTTT; CDR3aa: CASAFFGGVNTEAFF; v_gene: TRBV6-1; d_gene: -; len: 15; j_gene: TRBJ1-1; abundance: few
CDR3nt: TGCAGTGCGATTAGCGGGGAGACCCAGTACTTC; CDR3aa: CSAISGETQYF; v_gene: TRBV20-1; d_gene: TRBD2; len: 11; j_gene: TRBJ2-5; abundance: once
CDR3nt: TGCGCCAGCAGGGGGACAGTATTTATTTACAATGAGCAGTTCTTC; CDR3aa: CASRGTVFIYNEQFF; v_gene: TRBV5-1; d_gene: TRBD1; len: 15; j_gene: TRBJ2-1; abundance: -
CDR3nt: TGTGCCAGTAAGCAGGGGAGCTCCTACGAGCAGTACTTC; CDR3aa: CASKQGSSYEQYF; v_gene: TRBV19; d_gene: -; len: 13; j_gene: TRBJ2-7; abundance: few
CDR3nt: TGTGCCAGCAGCCCCGGGCTAGCGGGGTGGGGCACAGATACGCAGTATTTT; CDR3aa: CASSPGLAGWGTDTQYF; v_gene: TRBV14; d_gene: TRBD2; len: 17; j_gene: TRBJ2-3; abundance: -
CDR3nt: TGTGCCAGCAGCTTGCGACAGGGTAGCCCCTACGAGCAGTACTTC; CDR3aa: CASSLRQGSPYEQYF; v_gene: TRBV7-6; d_gene: TRBD1; len: 15; j_gene: TRBJ2-7; abundance: -
CDR3nt: TGTGCCAGCGGTACCTACGAGCAGTACTTC; CDR3aa: CASGTYEQYF; v_gene: TRBV6-6; d_gene: -; len: 10; j_gene: TRBJ2-7; abundance: -
CDR3nt: TGTGCCAGCAGTTTATTGTACAGGGGTCAGTACGAGCAGTACTTC; CDR3aa: CASSLLYRGQYEQYF; v_gene: TRBV28; d_gene: TRBD1; len: 15; j_gene: TRBJ2-7; abundance: once
CDR3nt: TGTGCCAGCTCCATGGACAGGGGTGACACCGGGGAGCTGTTTTTT; CDR3aa: CASSMDRGDTGELFF; v_gene: TRBV18; d_gene: TRBD1; len: 15; j_gene: TRBJ2-2; abundance: few
CDR3nt: TGTGCCAGTGGAGACGGGAAAGGAAGGGCCTACAATGAGCAGTTCTTC; CDR3aa: CASGDGKGRAYNEQFF; v_gene: TRBV19; d_gene: -; len: 16; j_gene: TRBJ2-1; abundance: few